Shown below are 16 T cell receptor beta chains from a single sample sequenced in a study of T-cell memory formation after mild COVID-19. TCRdb re-called the 5' RACE reads through MiXCR, storing one row per CDR3 protein. Seen here are 250,000 to 400,000 distinct CDR3 sequences, about 13% observed once, and the top ten hold 21%. The specimen was PBMCs or a T cell subset sorted from them (not recorded which). The receptors derive from a man younger than 35 who had mild COVID-19 (a few samples of this study predate the infection). Cell type and time point are not known.

The sample holds a few counts of this clonotype. This chain uses TRBV12-3 or TRBV12-4 with TRBJ2-3; D may be TRBD2 (7 bases). V dropped 11 bases and J dropped 4 bases, with 16 bases sitting between them. The CDR3 length is 13 residues. The CDR3 region is CAAAGGAADTQYF. The CDR3 DNA reads TGTGCCGCCGCTGGGGGGGCCGCAGATACGCAGTATTTT.

This clonotype was counted ten times or more. The rearrangement links TRBV5-8 to TRBJ2-1; 9 bases map to TRBD1. Germline V gene lookup returns CDR1 SGHTS and CDR2 YDEGEE. With V trimmed by 3 bases and J by 5 bases, 3 bases remained unmatched. This CDR3 is built from 14 residues. The CDR3 sequence: CASSSGTGHNEQFF. The CDR3 DNA sequence: TGTGCCAGCAGCTCCGGGACAGGGCACAATGAGCAGTTCTTC.

DNA for the CDR3: TGTGCCAGCAGCCCCCGGGACAGGTTTCGCACAAGCTCCTACAATGAGCAGTTCTTC. As protein: CASSPRDRFRTSSYNEQFF. This sequence joins TRBV5-5 and TRBJ2-1, with 8 bases matching TRBD1. Germline CDR1 and CDR2: SGHKS and YYEKEE (reference sequence). This CDR3 is built from 19 residues. V lost 4 bases to trimming and J lost 0 bases; unmatched junction nucleotides: 15.

This clonotype has at least ten counts. The chain has TRBV10-3 and TRBJ2-2, with D unclear. The CDR3 is 15 residues long. Trimming took 2 bases from V and 0 from J, leaving 7 bases between them. From germline, CDR1 is ENHRY and CDR2 SYGVKD. The CDR3 nucleotides are TGTGCCATCAGTGAGATGACAACGAACACCGGGGAGCTGTTTTTT. Amino acids: CAISEMTTNTGELFF.

J is TRBJ2-1 and V is TRBV15; 12 nucleotides line up with TRBD2. The CDR3 is 15 residues long. J was trimmed by 9 bases and V by 5 bases; bases with no gene match: 8. Germline loops: CDR1 LNHNV, CDR2 YYDKDF (reference sequence). The CDR3 sequence is CATSLLAGGPGEQFF. The CDR3 DNA reads as TGTGCCACCAGCCTCCTAGCGGGGGGGCCGGGTGAGCAGTTCTTC.

This clonotype was recorded a few times. This rearrangement joins TRBV19 to TRBJ2-2; 9 bases agree with TRBD1. The CDR3 length is 16 residues. J gave up 5 bases and V 1 base, and 5 bases lay outside the gene matches. Germline V gene sequence: CDR1 LNHDA, CDR2 SQIVND (reference sequence). The CDR3, as DNA: TGTGCCAGTAGTATAGCTGGGACAGGGTCTACCGGGGAGCTGTTTTTT. Translating gives CASSIAGTGSTGELFF.

This clonotype was observed many times. This rearrangement joins TRBV5-1 to TRBJ2-3; D unclear. CDR3 length: 14 amino acids. V shed 0 bases and J shed 0 bases, with 5 bases lying between them. Germline V gives CDR1 SGHRS, CDR2 YFSETQ. CDR3 loop: CASSLDESTDTQYF. In nucleotides, the CDR3 is TGCGCCAGCAGCTTGGACGAGAGCACAGATACGCAGTATTTT.

The sample holds a few counts of this clonotype. The rearrangement uses TRBV7-2 and TRBJ2-3; D remains ambiguous. This CDR3 is 12 amino acids long. Trimming removed 3 bases at V and 4 bases at J, with 5 bases between. Germline V gene lookup returns CDR1 SGHTA and CDR2 FQGNSA. CDR3 bases: TGTGCCAGCAGCTTGTTTCCAGATACGCAGTATTTT. Amino acid sequence: CASSLFPDTQYF.

The chain recombines TRBV27 with TRBJ2-5; 14 bases align to TRBD2. The CDR3 runs to 17 residues. Looked up from germline, CDR1 is MNHEY and CDR2 is SMNVEV (reference sequence). The junction had 10 bases not matched to a gene; V was cut back by 5 bases and J by 5 bases. This CDR3 reads CASSPMGLAGDYETQYF. DNA for the CDR3: TGTGCCAGCAGTCCAATGGGACTAGCGGGGGATTACGAGACCCAGTACTTC.

The genes are TRBV5-5 and TRBJ2-7, with 7 bases matching TRBD1. V gave up 1 base and J gave up 6 bases; unmatched junction bases: 7. There are 14 residues in the CDR3. CDR1 is SGHKS, CDR2 YYEKEE, per germline (reference sequence). The CDR3 DNA sequence: TGTGCCAGCAGCTTGAGGGCCGACAGGGCCGAGCAGTACTTC. Amino acid sequence: CASSLRADRAEQYF.

The genes are TRBV28 and TRBJ1-2; a possible D gene is TRBD1 (5 bases). The ends were cut back, 7 bases at V and 8 bases at J, with 20 bases in the middle. Per the germline V gene, CDR1 is MDHEN and CDR2 is SYDVKM. The CDR3 is made up of 14 amino acids. This chain's CDR3 is CASTKRSGLSGYTF. The CDR3, as DNA: TGTGCCAGCACTAAAAGATCGGGGCTGAGCGGCTACACCTTC.

This clonotype occurred a few times. The J gene is TRBJ1-1, the V gene TRBV5-1, with D unresolved. The CDR3 loop spans 14 amino acids. The V end was cut by 0 bases, the J end by 1 base, with 7 bases between. CDR1 and CDR2 from the germline V gene are SGHRS and YFSETQ. In DNA form, the CDR3 reads TGCGCCAGCAGCTTGGGGAGGACGAACACTGAAGCTTTCTTT. Its protein is CASSLGRTNTEAFF.

Only one count was recorded for this clonotype. In DNA form, the CDR3 reads TGTGCCAGCAGCCCCCCGGGACAGGGTATCTACGAGCATTACGTC. Translating gives CASSPPGQGIYEHYV. The V gene is TRBV28, the J gene TRBJ2-7, with 9 positions matching TRBD1. This CDR3 comprises 15 residues. The germline V gene has CDR1 MDHEN and CDR2 SYDVKM.

This clonotype turned up a few times. J is TRBJ2-2 and V is TRBV5-1; D perhaps matches TRBD1 (6 bases). The CDR3 length is 16 residues. Germline CDR1 and CDR2: SGHRS and YFSETQ. V was shortened by 0 bases and J by 4 bases, with 13 bases between the two germline ends. CDR3 protein: CASSLALGTITGELFF. The CDR3, as DNA: TGCGCCAGCAGCTTGGCCTTAGGGACAATCACCGGGGAGCTGTTTTTT. Combining the CDR3 with reference TRBV5-1 and TRBJ2-2 gives the whole variable domain KAGVTQTPRYLIKTRGQQVTLSCSPISGHRSVSWYQQTPGQGLQFLFEYFSETQRNKGNFPGRFSGRQFSNSRSEMNVSTLELGDSALYLCASSLALGTITGELFFGEGSRLTVL.

The sample holds a few counts of this clonotype. The chain carries TRBV10-3 and TRBJ2-3; perhaps D is TRBD1 or TRBD2 (5 bases each). Trimming removed 3 bases at V and 4 bases at J, with 14 bases between. The CDR3 has 15 residues. The germline V gene encodes CDR1 ENHRY and CDR2 SYGVKD. The CDR3 is CAISDWGTMADTQYF. CDR3 sequence (DNA): TGTGCCATCAGTGATTGGGGGACCATGGCAGATACGCAGTATTTT.

This clonotype was picked up many times. This chain joins TRBV4-3 and TRBJ2-7; 8 bases fit TRBD1. This CDR3 has 14 residues. From germline, CDR1 is LGHNA and CDR2 YSLEER. After removal of 1 base from V and 2 bases from J, the junction contained 1 base not matched to a gene. CDR3 nucleotide sequence: TGCGCCAGCAGCCAAGCACAGGGGGCCTACGAGCAGTACTTC. This codes for CASSQAQGAYEQYF.